These 20 T cell receptor beta chains were sequenced from one sample in a study of blood T cell repertoires in COVID-19. TCRdb's table, derived via immunoSEQ multiplex PCR, lists solely in-frame clones and lacks some. The table records fewer than 250,000 clones, 80% to 90% of them present only once. The sequencing input was peripheral blood. These receptors were obtained from a man aged 35 to 55 with acute or convalescent COVID-19.

This chain joins TRBV7-2 and TRBJ2-4; 7 bases map to TRBD1. Germline CDR1 and CDR2: SGHTA and FQGNSA. This CDR3 is 15 amino acids long. The J segment lost 8 bases and the V segment lost 4 bases, leaving 11 bases of the junction unmatched. CDR3: CASSSRIDREHIQYF. The CDR3 DNA reads TGTGCCAGCAGCTCGCGGATTGACAGGGAACACATTCAGTACTTC.

This sequence joins TRBV10-3 and TRBJ1-2; weak D call: TRBD1 (6 bases). This CDR3 is built from 13 residues. Germline V gives CDR1 ENHRY, CDR2 SYGVKD. Trimming took 4 bases from V and 7 from J, leaving 13 bases between them. This CDR3 is CAISAGRGSGYTF. DNA of the CDR3: TGTGCCATCAGTGCTGGCAGGGGTAGTGGCTACACCTTC.

V gene TRBV10-2 combines with J gene TRBJ1-2, with 7 positions matching TRBD1. Looked up from germline, CDR1 is WSHSY and CDR2 is SAAADI. The V segment lost 6 bases and the J segment 3 bases; nucleotides outside the gene matches: 7. CDR3 size: 14 residues. The CDR3 DNA follows: TGCGCCAGCAGCAGACAGGGCCCTGACTATGGCTACACCTTC. It yields the protein CASSRQGPDYGYTF.

Only a few counts were recorded for this clone. J is TRBJ1-1 and V is TRBV19; 9 bases map to TRBD1. Germline lookup yields CDR1 LNHDA and CDR2 SQIVND (reference sequence). With V trimmed by 3 bases and J by 1 base, 3 bases remained unmatched. The CDR3 is 15 residues long. The CDR3 sequence: CASSMTGGWNTEAFF. The CDR3 DNA reads TGTGCCAGTAGTATGACAGGGGGGTGGAACACTGAAGCTTTCTTT.

V is TRBV15 and J is TRBJ2-7, with D hard to call. CDR1 is LNHNV, CDR2 YYDKDF, per germline (reference sequence). The CDR3 is 14 amino acids. Trimming took off 8 bases at V and 2 bases at J, with 16 bases between the two ends. The CDR3 sequence is CATAETLAPYEQYF. In DNA form, the CDR3 reads TGTGCCACCGCGGAAACCTTGGCCCCCTACGAGCAGTACTTC. Using reference TRBV15 and TRBJ2-7 for the parts outside the CDR3, the full variable domain is DAMVIQNPRYQVTQFGKPVTLSCSQTLNHNVMYWYQQKSSQAPKLLFHYYDKDFNNEADTPDNFQSRRPNTSFCFLDIRSPGLGDTAMYLCATAETLAPYEQYFGPGTRLTVT.

The CDR3 coding sequence is TGTGCCACCAGTGATCGATCAGGGGTTCAGCCCCAGCATTTT. Its translation is CATSDRSGVQPQHF. The V call is TRBV24-1, the J call TRBJ1-5; possibly TRBD1 for D (6 bases). Germline V gives CDR1 KGHDR, CDR2 SFDVKD. V lost 3 bases to trimming and J lost 6 bases, with 11 bases between them. The CDR3 has 14 residues.

Only a few counts were recorded for this clone. The J gene is TRBJ2-1, the V gene TRBV11-2; 8 nucleotides align to TRBD2. Germline V gene data show CDR1 as SGHAT and CDR2 as FQNNGV. Unmatched junction bases numbered 17, after V lost 4 bases and J lost 9 bases. The CDR3 consists of 17 residues. This CDR3 reads CASSSQRGRGPVGEQFF. Here the CDR3 DNA reads TGTGCCAGCAGCTCCCAGCGGGGGCGGGGTCCCGTGGGTGAGCAGTTCTTC.

This sequence joins TRBV4-2 and TRBJ2-3; TRBD2 aligns across 7 bases. The CDR3 spans 15 residues. Looked up from germline, CDR1 is LGHNA and CDR2 is YNFKEQ. The trim removed 6 bases at V and 6 bases at J, leaving 12 bases unmatched. The CDR3 DNA reads as TGTGCCAGCAGAAGACGGGAGGCTGGCAAGGATACGCAGTATTTT. Protein: CASRRREAGKDTQYF.

This chain links TRBV7-9 with TRBJ2-3; the match to TRBD2 covers 9 bases. Losses at the gene ends were 0 bases for V and 2 bases for J; bases not matched to a gene: 6. The germline gives CDR1 SEHNR, CDR2 FQNEAQ (reference sequence). The CDR3 spans 17 residues. CDR3 in DNA: TGTGCCAGCAGCTTAGCCCAGGCGGGGGGGCACACAGATACGCAGTATTTT. Residues: CASSLAQAGGHTDTQYF.

This chain joins TRBV2 and TRBJ1-1; weak D call: TRBD1 (5 bases). CDR3 size: 15 residues. V shed 7 bases and J shed 0 bases, with 15 bases lying between them. Germline V CDR1 and CDR2: SNHLY, FYNNEI. CDR3 sequence: CASILQVSLNTEAFF. For the CDR3, the DNA is TGTGCCAGCATTTTACAGGTTAGCCTGAACACTGAAGCTTTCTTT.

The rearrangement links TRBV3-1 (or the pseudogene TRBV3-2) to TRBJ1-2, with TRBD1 matching over 7 bases. The V and J ends lost 1 base and 0 bases, in that order; junction bases with no gene match: 5. CDR1 LGHDT and CDR2 YNNKEL come from the germline V gene (reference sequence). The CDR3 consists of 16 residues. In DNA, the CDR3 is TGTGCCAGCAGCCAAGTCGCAGGGGGATCTAACTATGGCTACACCTTC. This encodes CASSQVAGGSNYGYTF.

CDR3 protein: CASSQQGASGNQPQHF. The CDR3 DNA is TGTGCCAGCTCACAACAGGGGGCAAGCGGCAATCAGCCCCAGCATTTT. The V call is TRBV18, the J call TRBJ1-5; TRBD1 aligns across 9 bases. The CDR3 has 16 residues. V gave up 4 bases and J gave up 2 bases; unmatched junction bases: 6. The V gene's germline CDR1 is KGHSH and CDR2 LQKENI. Based on the CDR3 plus reference TRBV18 and TRBJ1-5, the full variable domain is NAGVMQNPRHLVRRRGQEARLRCSPMKGHSHVYWYRQLPEEGLKFMVYLQKENIIDESGMPKERFSAEFPKEGPSILRIQQVVRGDSAAYFCASSQQGASGNQPQHFGDGTRLSIL.

CDR3 nucleotides: TGTGCCAGTAGTTATACAGGGATCCAGCCCCAGCATTTT. Translating it yields CASSYTGIQPQHF. J is TRBJ1-5 and V is TRBV19; D perhaps matches TRBD1 (6 bases). Deletions cut 5 bases from V and 7 bases from J, with 12 bases between. The CDR3 contains 13 residues. The germline CDR1 and CDR2 sequences are LNHDA and SQIVND (reference sequence).

This chain uses TRBV5-1 with TRBJ1-2; TRBD1 matches 11 bases. Germline trimming cut 0 bases from V and 8 bases from J; bases unmatched to any gene: 3. Germline-derived CDR1 and CDR2 are SGHRS and YFSETQ. The CDR3 length is 14 residues. The DNA for the CDR3 is TGCGCCAGCAGCTTGGAGGGACAGGGGGAAGGCTACACCTTC. It is translated as CASSLEGQGEGYTF.

The CDR3 here is CASGPPGLNTGELFF. DNA of the CDR3: TGTGCCAGCGGACCGCCGGGACTTAACACCGGGGAGCTGTTTTTT. V gene TRBV28 combines with J gene TRBJ2-2; D is possibly TRBD2 (6 bases). Trimming pared 8 bases from V and 2 bases from J, leaving 15 bases between. This CDR3 spans 15 amino acids. The germline V gene has CDR1 MDHEN and CDR2 SYDVKM.

The V call is TRBV18, the J call TRBJ2-5; D gene ambiguous. The germline gives CDR1 KGHSH, CDR2 LQKENI. The CDR3 length is 15 residues. Between the trimmed V and J ends, which lost 3 bases and 3 bases, there was a span of 14 bases. This chain's CDR3 is CASSPPQPLEETQYF. The CDR3 DNA sequence: TGTGCCAGCTCACCCCCCCAACCCCTAGAAGAGACCCAGTACTTC.

This rearrangement joins TRBV12-3 or TRBV12-4 to TRBJ2-5; 9 bases agree with TRBD2. Losses at the gene ends were 4 bases for V and 9 bases for J; bases not matched to a gene: 6. The CDR3 has 13 amino acids. CDR3 amino acids: CASSSGRGGAQYF. The CDR3 region has the DNA TGTGCCAGCAGTTCCGGGCGGGGGGGTGCCCAGTACTTC.

The CDR3 sequence is CASSDSSLLAGADTDTQYF. DNA of the CDR3: TGTGCCAGCAGTGACTCGAGTCTCCTAGCGGGAGCCGACACAGATACGCAGTATTTT. This chain links TRBV6-4 with TRBJ2-3; 10 bases fit TRBD2. Trimming took 0 bases from V and 2 from J; bases not matched to a gene: 11. Germline values: CDR1 MRHNA, CDR2 SNTAGT. This CDR3 spans 19 amino acids.

This clone has a single count. The chain carries TRBV4-1 and TRBJ1-1, with D uncertain. Germline V gene sequence: CDR1 MGHRA, CDR2 YSYEKL. Deletions cut 3 bases from V and 2 bases from J, with 16 bases between. The CDR3 extends over 16 amino acids. The CDR3 bases are TGCGCCAGCAGCCAGGACGCGGGGTACGGAAACACTGAAGCTTTCTTT. Translated: CASSQDAGYGNTEAFF.

CDR3: CASSPQDRGYGYTF. Written as DNA, the CDR3 is TGTGCCAGCAGCCCCCAGGACAGGGGCTATGGCTACACCTTC. The chain is built from TRBV28 and TRBJ1-2; 9 nucleotides match TRBD1. Unmatched junction bases numbered 6, after V lost 6 bases and J lost 4 bases. CDR1 MDHEN and CDR2 SYDVKM come from the germline V gene. This CDR3 comprises 14 residues.